The 17 T cell receptor beta chains listed next were all sequenced from one sample in a study of OX40 agonist ivuxolimab in advanced cancers. Generated by immunoSEQ multiplex PCR, the TCRdb table keeps only in-frame clones and is missing some. This sample has about 83,000 clones, with 85% found just once. The sample in question was CD4+ or CD8+ T cells sorted from blood, obtained in a trial of the OX40 agonist ivuxolimab. Every receptor here comes from an adult with an advanced solid tumor such as melanoma, head and neck, liver or kidney cancer.

The chain is built from TRBV7-8 and TRBJ2-3; possible D gene TRBD1, 5 bases. V was shortened by 5 bases and J by 8 bases, with 14 bases between the two germline ends. CDR3 length: 13 amino acids. From germline, CDR1 is SGHVS and CDR2 FQNEAQ. CDR3 protein: CASSGQGGRTQYF. The CDR3 DNA is TGTGCCAGCAGCGGGCAGGGTGGGCGTACGCAGTATTTT.

This clone was observed a few times. The rearrangement links TRBV4-2 to TRBJ1-2, with 8 bases that match TRBD1. This CDR3 region has 18 residues. Germline CDR1 is LGHNA and CDR2 is YNFKEQ. Trimming at V came to 0 bases and at J to 0 bases, leaving 9 bases not matched to a gene. CDR3 in DNA: TGTGCCAGCAGCCAAGACAGGGGGCGCGGGTCGACTAACTATGGCTACACCTTC. This sequence encodes CASSQDRGRGSTNYGYTF.

This clone is a singleton in its sample. The gene calls are TRBV2 and TRBJ2-1, with D unresolved. The CDR3 has 11 amino acids. Germline V gives CDR1 SNHLY, CDR2 FYNNEI. V lost 4 bases and J lost 15, with 13 bases in between. CDR3 loop: CASSGARVGFF. The CDR3, as DNA: TGTGCCAGCAGTGGCGCACGGGTCGGGTTCTTC. Together with reference TRBV2 and TRBJ2-1, the CDR3 gives the full variable domain: EPEVTQTPSHQVTQMGQEVILRCVPISNHLYFYWYRQILGQKVEFLVSFYNNEISEKSEIFDDQFSVERPDGSNFTLKIRSTKLEDSAMYFCASSGARVGFFGPGTRLTVL.

This clone occurred a few times. The CDR3 protein is CASSLTGEAGNTIYF. CDR3 bases: TGTGCCAGCAGCTTAACAGGGGAGGCGGGAAACACCATATATTTT. The chain couples TRBV7-2 to TRBJ1-3; TRBD1 agrees at 7 bases. The germline V gene has CDR1 SGHTA and CDR2 FQGNSA. The CDR3 covers 15 residues. The V segment lost 2 bases and the J segment 4 bases; nucleotides outside the gene matches: 5. The full variable domain, with the rest looked up from reference TRBV7-2 and TRBJ1-3, is GAGVSQSPSNKVTEKGKDVELRCDPISGHTALYWYRQSLGQGLEFLIYFQGNSAPDKSGLPSDRFSAERTGGSVSTLTIQRTQQEDSAVYLCASSLTGEAGNTIYFGEGSWLTVV.

V and J are TRBV7-2 and TRBJ2-7, with D unclear. This CDR3 has 13 residues. V shed 0 bases and J shed 6 bases, with 9 bases lying between them. From germline, CDR1 is SGHTA and CDR2 FQGNSA. The CDR3 is CASSLALSREQYF. The CDR3 coding sequence is TGTGCCAGCAGCTTAGCGCTTTCACGCGAGCAGTACTTC.

The rearrangement links TRBV7-2 to TRBJ1-1; D is possibly TRBD1 (5 bases). V was trimmed by 1 base and J by 7 bases, leaving 10 bases between them. Germline V gene sequence: CDR1 SGHTA, CDR2 FQGNSA. The CDR3 is 13 residues long. The CDR3 DNA sequence: TGTGCCAGCAGCTTAGGCTGGGGCTATGAAGCTTTCTTT. It is translated as CASSLGWGYEAFF.

The V call is TRBV7-9, the J call TRBJ2-5, with D unclear. The germline V gene has CDR1 SEHNR and CDR2 FQNEAQ (reference sequence). This CDR3 contains 14 residues. V was cut by 5 bases and J by 5 bases, with 15 bases left in between. CDR3: CASSPWTESETQYF. The CDR3 DNA reads TGTGCCAGCAGCCCCTGGACCGAATCCGAGACCCAGTACTTC.

The chain has TRBV18 and TRBJ1-1; 11 nucleotides line up with TRBD1. Per germline, CDR1 KGHSH and CDR2 LQKENI. There are 14 residues in the CDR3. V was clipped by 3 bases and J by 5 bases; unmatched bases: 2. The CDR3 sequence is CASSPGTGGTEAFF. CDR3 nucleotides: TGTGCCAGCTCACCCGGGACAGGGGGTACTGAAGCTTTCTTT. The variable domain in full, completed from reference TRBV18 and TRBJ1-1, reads NAGVMQNPRHLVRRRGQEARLRCSPMKGHSHVYWYRQLPEEGLKFMVYLQKENIIDESGMPKERFSAEFPKEGPSILRIQQVVRGDSAAYFCASSPGTGGTEAFFGQGTRLTVV.

The chain joins TRBV13 to TRBJ2-1; a possible D gene is TRBD2 (6 bases). Trimming removed 3 bases at V and 4 bases at J, with 13 bases between. This CDR3 contains 15 residues. Germline V CDR1 and CDR2: PRHDT, FYEKMQ (reference sequence). CDR3 bases: TGTGCCAGCAGCTTCCGGGACTCCGGATACAATGAGCAGTTCTTC. Translated, it gives CASSFRDSGYNEQFF. Full variable domain (missing parts from reference TRBV13 and TRBJ2-1): AAGVIQSPRHLIKEKRETATLKCYPIPRHDTVYWYQQGPGQDPQFLISFYEKMQSDKGSIPDRFSAQQFSDYHSELNMSSLELGDSALYFCASSFRDSGYNEQFFGPGTRLTVL.

The chain links TRBV7-6 to TRBJ2-7, with D perhaps being TRBD1 or TRBD2 (5 bases each). Germline CDR1 SGHVS, CDR2 FNYEAQ. The CDR3 runs to 14 residues. V was clipped by 5 bases and J by 1 base, with 12 bases between them. CDR3 amino acids: CASSQGTVSYEQYF. CDR3 bases: TGTGCCAGCAGCCAAGGGACGGTATCCTACGAGCAGTACTTC.

The chain employs TRBV7-2 and TRBJ2-5; 7 bases map to TRBD1. CDR1 and CDR2 from the germline V gene are SGHTA and FQGNSA. V shed 5 bases and J 2 bases; nucleotides not matched to a gene: 11. The CDR3 is 16 residues long. CDR3 sequence (DNA): TGTGCCAGCAGCGCACGCAGGGGGTTGTTACAAGAGACCCAGTACTTC. As protein: CASSARRGLLQETQYF. The full variable domain, completed using reference TRBV7-2 and TRBJ2-5, is GAGVSQSPSNKVTEKGKDVELRCDPISGHTALYWYRQSLGQGLEFLIYFQGNSAPDKSGLPSDRFSAERTGGSVSTLTIQRTQQEDSAVYLCASSARRGLLQETQYFGPGTRLLVL.

This clone was seen only once. Here the CDR3 DNA reads TGTGCCAGTAGTATGGGACTAGCGGGGGGGCGGAGCACCGGGGAGCTGTTTTTT. Translated: CASSMGLAGGRSTGELFF. V usage is TRBV19 and J usage is TRBJ2-2; 16 nucleotides align to TRBD2. The CDR3 is 18 amino acids. The germline V gene has CDR1 LNHDA and CDR2 SQIVND (reference sequence). Trimming removed 3 bases from V and 4 bases from J; junction bases left unmatched: 5.

The chain carries TRBV2 and TRBJ1-2; TRBD1 matches at 8 bases. The CDR3 extends over 14 amino acids. Germline CDR1 reads SNHLY; CDR2 reads FYNNEI. Trimming took 6 bases from V and 4 from J; bases not matched to a gene: 7. DNA of the CDR3: TGTGCCAGCAGGGACAGGGAGTCGACCTATGGCTACACCTTC. This encodes CASRDRESTYGYTF.

The J gene is TRBJ1-5, the V gene TRBV4-3; a possible D gene is TRBD1 (6 bases). CDR1 is LGHNA and CDR2 is YSLEER in the germline V gene. This CDR3 is built from 16 residues. Trimming left V 0 bases short and J 7 bases short, with 16 bases between. For the CDR3, the DNA is TGCGCCAGCAGCCAAGAGACAGGAGCCTTAGGACAGCCCCAGCATTTT. Translation gives CASSQETGALGQPQHF.

The chain couples TRBV11-2 to TRBJ2-3, with 7 nucleotides matching TRBD2. V lost 8 bases and J lost 0; bases outside the gene matches: 8. There are 15 residues in the CDR3. Germline V gene data show CDR1 as SGHAT and CDR2 as FQNNGV. The CDR3 DNA follows: TGTGCCAGCGCGCGGAGCGGGGTTAGCACAGATACGCAGTATTTT. Translating gives CASARSGVSTDTQYF. Complete variable domain (other parts from reference TRBV11-2 and TRBJ2-3): EAGVAQSPRYKIIEKRQSVAFWCNPISGHATLYWYQQILGQGPKLLIQFQNNGVVDDSQLPKDRFSAERLKGVDSTLKIQPAKLEDSAVYLCASARSGVSTDTQYFGPGTRLTVL.

This chain uses TRBV6-5 with TRBJ2-3; D is undetermined. The CDR3 has 13 amino acids. Germline V lookup: CDR1 MNHEY, CDR2 SVGAGI. Trimming stripped 5 bases from V and 6 bases from J, with 12 bases between. As DNA, the CDR3 is TGTGCCAGCAGTCGCACCCAAGGGGATACGCAGTATTTT. Amino acid sequence: CASSRTQGDTQYF.

This clone was seen once. The rearrangement joins TRBV6-1 to TRBJ2-3; TRBD2 might be the D (6 bases). Trimming removed 6 bases from V and 1 base from J, with 14 bases in between. This CDR3 has 15 residues. Germline loops: CDR1 MNHNS, CDR2 SASEGT. The chain's CDR3 is CASRLRGMGTDTQYF. CDR3 nucleotides: TGTGCCAGCAGGCTGCGGGGTATGGGCACAGATACGCAGTATTTT.